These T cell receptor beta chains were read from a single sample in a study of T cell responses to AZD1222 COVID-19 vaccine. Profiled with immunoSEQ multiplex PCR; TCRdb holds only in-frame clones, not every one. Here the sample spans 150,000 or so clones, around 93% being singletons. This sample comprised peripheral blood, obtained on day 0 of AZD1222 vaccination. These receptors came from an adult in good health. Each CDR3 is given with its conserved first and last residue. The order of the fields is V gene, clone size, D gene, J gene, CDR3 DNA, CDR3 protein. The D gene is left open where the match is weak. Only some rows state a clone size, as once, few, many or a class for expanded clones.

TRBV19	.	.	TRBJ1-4	TGTGCCAGTAGGTCTTCGGGGACTAATGAAAAACTGTTTTTT	CASRSSGTNEKLFF
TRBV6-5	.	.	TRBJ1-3	TGTGCCAGCAGTCGGGACTCCCGCTCTGGAAACACCATATATTTT	CASSRDSRSGNTIYF
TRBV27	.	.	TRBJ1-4	TGTGCCAGCAGTGCAGAAGAGACAGACGTTAATGAAAAACTGTTTTTT	CASSAEETDVNEKLFF
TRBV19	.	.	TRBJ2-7	TGTGCCAGTAGTTTCGGCTCAAACTCCTACGAGCAGTACTTC	CASSFGSNSYEQYF
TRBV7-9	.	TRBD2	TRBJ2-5	TGTGCCAGCAGCAGAGGACTAGCGGGGGGAGAGACCCAGTACTTC	CASSRGLAGGETQYF
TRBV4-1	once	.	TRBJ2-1	TGCGCCAGCAGCCAAGACTCAGGCAATGAGCAGTTCTTC	CASSQDSGNEQFF
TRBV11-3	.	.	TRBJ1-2	TGTGCCAGCAGCTGGGGTCCGGGACAAACTCCCTATGGCTACACCTTC	CASSWGPGQTPYGYTF
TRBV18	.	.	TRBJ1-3	TGTGCCAGCTCACCTTGGGGGAACACCATATATTTT	CASSPWGNTIYF
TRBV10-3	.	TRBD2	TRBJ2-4	TGTGCCATCAGTGAATTGCTAGCGGGAGGGGGGGCCAAAAACATTCAGTACTTC	CAISELLAGGGAKNIQYF
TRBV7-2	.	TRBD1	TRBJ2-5	TGTGCCAGCAGCCGGGACAGGGGTGGGGAGACCCAGTACTTC	CASSRDRGGETQYF
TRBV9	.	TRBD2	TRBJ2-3	TGTGCCAGCAGCGTAGGGGGGAGGGCTAAAAGCACAGATACGCAGTATTTT	CASSVGGRAKSTDTQYF
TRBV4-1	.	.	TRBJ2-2	TGCGCCAGCAGCCGAGGTTTACAGATAACCGGGGAGCTGTTTTTT	CASSRGLQITGELFF
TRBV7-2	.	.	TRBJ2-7	TGTGCCAGCAGCTTAGGGCAGAGGGCCCAGTCTAGGGAGCAGTACTTC	CASSLGQRAQSREQYF
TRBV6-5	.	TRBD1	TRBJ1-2	TGTGCCAGCAGTTCCACTCCGGGACAGGGGAGAGGCTACACCTTC	CASSSTPGQGRGYTF
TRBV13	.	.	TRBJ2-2	TGTGCCAGCAGCCGACAGAACACCGGGGAGCTGTTTTTT	CASSRQNTGELFF
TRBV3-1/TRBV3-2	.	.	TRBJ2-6	TGTGCCAGCAGCCAAGATCTCCATTCCTCTGGGGCCAACGTCCTGACTTTC	CASSQDLHSSGANVLTF
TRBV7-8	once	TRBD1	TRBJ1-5	TGTGCCAGCAGCTTACTGGGACAGGGGGCCCTTGGCAATCAGCCCCAGCATTTT	CASSLLGQGALGNQPQHF
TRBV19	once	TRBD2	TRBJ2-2	TGTGCCAGTACCCTAGGGACTAGAACGAACACCGGGGAGCTGTTTTTT	CASTLGTRTNTGELFF
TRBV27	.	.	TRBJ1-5	TGTGCCAGCAGTTTGGTTTATAGCAATCAGCCCCAGCATTTT	CASSLVYSNQPQHF
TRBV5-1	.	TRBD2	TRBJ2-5	TGCGCCAGCGGATTGAACGGGGGGGCGGAGACCCAGTACTTC	CASGLNGGAETQYF